This TCR beta chain was sequenced in a study of OX40 agonist ivuxolimab in advanced cancers. Study results and limitations: A proportion of nonresponders additionally exhibited low normalized T-cell clonal expansion.

Concerning this clone itself: Its cognate antigen is unknown.

Sequencing was performed with immunoSEQ multiplex PCR; in TCRdb, only in-frame clones are kept and a portion is missing. The table records some 77,000 clones, around 83% of them present only once. CDR1 and CDR2 (germline): SGHTA, FQGNSA. The CDR3 is made up of 13 amino acids. Trimming shortened V by 1 base and J by 14 bases, and 15 bases separated the two germline ends. The TCR originated in an adult with an advanced solid tumor such as melanoma, head and neck, liver or kidney cancer. Sequenced here: CD4+ or CD8+ T cells sorted from blood, sampled in a trial of the OX40 agonist ivuxolimab. The chain is built from TRBV7-2 and TRBJ2-4; TRBD1 or TRBD2 may be the D gene (6 bases each). The CDR3 region has the DNA TGTGCCAGCAGCTTAGACAGGGCTAGCGTCAAGTACTTC. Translated, it gives CASSLDRASVKYF.